The 26 T cell receptor beta chains reported below all come from one sample, sequenced in a study of T cells after yellow fever vaccination. TCRdb reprocessed the 5' RACE reads via MiXCR and lists one record per CDR3 protein. The table has 150,000 to 200,000 distinct CDR3 sequences, about a tenth seen once. The sequencing used CD8+ T cells sorted from PBMCs, collected 45 days after the yellow fever booster vaccination. These receptors all come from a man between 18 and 35 years old who received the YFV17D yellow fever vaccine.

This clonotype has ten or more counts. The rearrangement links TRBV6-4 to TRBJ1-1, with D uncertain. V lost 0 bases, J lost 1 base, and 6 bases lay in between. The CDR3 covers 14 residues. Per germline, CDR1 MRHNA and CDR2 SNTAGT. For the CDR3, the DNA is TGTGCCAGCAGTGACTCGCCGGAGAACACTGAAGCTTTCTTT. Residues: CASSDSPENTEAFF.

The chain recombines TRBV9 with TRBJ1-5; D uncertain. This CDR3 is 15 amino acids long. V was clipped by 3 bases and J by 2 bases, with 12 bases between them. CDR1 SGDLS and CDR2 YYNGEE come from the germline V gene. The chain's CDR3 is CASSGLSEGNQPQHF. The CDR3 bases are TGTGCCAGCAGCGGCCTTTCCGAGGGCAATCAGCCCCAGCATTTT.

This clonotype was detected only a few times. The V gene is TRBV29-1, the J gene TRBJ2-2, with unresolved D. Germline-derived CDR1 and CDR2 are SQVTM and ANQGSEA. The CDR3 totals 14 residues. Deletions cut 0 bases from V and 9 bases from J, with 14 bases between. The CDR3 spells CSVEDQSLSRELFF. As DNA, the CDR3 is TGCAGCGTTGAAGATCAGAGCTTAAGCCGGGAGCTGTTTTTT.

This clonotype has just a few counts. The chain couples TRBV10-1 to TRBJ2-7, with no clear D. The V end was cut by 5 bases, the J end by 4 bases, with 15 bases between. Looked up from germline, CDR1 is WNHNN and CDR2 is SYGVQD (reference sequence). CDR3 length equals 14 residues. CDR3: CASSPGREKYEQYF. The CDR3 DNA follows: TGCGCCAGCAGTCCGGGTAGGGAAAAATACGAGCAGTACTTC.

This chain links TRBV6-5 with TRBJ2-2, with D possibly TRBD1 on 6 matching bases. Trimming shortened V by 10 bases and J by 4 bases, and 16 bases separated the two germline ends. The CDR3 totals 14 residues. Germline CDR1 and CDR2: MNHEY and SVGAGI. The CDR3 protein is CATTPGRGTGELFF. CDR3 DNA sequence: TGTGCCACCACTCCGGGCAGGGGCACCGGGGAGCTGTTTTTT.

The rearrangement links TRBV7-6 to TRBJ2-1; the match to TRBD2 covers 13 bases. The CDR3 contains 15 residues. Trimming took 5 bases from V and 8 from J; bases not matched to a gene: 6. Germline-derived CDR1 and CDR2 are SGHVS and FNYEAQ. CDR3: CASSELAGGPDEQFF. The CDR3 bases are TGTGCCAGCAGCGAACTAGCGGGGGGGCCAGATGAGCAGTTCTTC.

The CDR3 DNA reads TGTGCCAGCAGCTTAGTGAAGGGGTTTGGGGAAAAACTGTTTTTT. Its protein product is CASSLVKGFGEKLFF. V gene TRBV7-9 combines with J gene TRBJ1-4; D is perhaps TRBD1 (5 bases). The CDR3 totals 15 residues. Germline V gene sequence: CDR1 SEHNR, CDR2 FQNEAQ (reference sequence). V was cut by 1 base and J by 8 bases, with 14 bases left in between.

This clonotype came up a few times. The chain carries TRBV4-3 and TRBJ1-2, with a possible D match to TRBD1 (6 bases). CDR1 LGHNA and CDR2 YSLEER come from the germline V gene. The V gene lost 4 bases and the J gene lost 4 bases, with 13 bases spanning the gap. CDR3 length equals 14 residues. The CDR3 DNA sequence: TGCGCCAGCAGCCTAGCCAGGGGTGGCTATGGCTACACCTTC. Its translation is CASSLARGGYGYTF.

The genes are TRBV4-3 and TRBJ1-4, with 10 bases lining up with TRBD1. Trimming at V came to 0 bases and at J to 6 bases, leaving 16 bases not matched to a gene. The CDR3 has 20 residues. The germline V gene encodes CDR1 LGHNA and CDR2 YSLEER. CDR3 in amino acids: CASSQEGWRDRGVIYEKLFF. DNA of the CDR3: TGCGCCAGCAGCCAAGAAGGGTGGCGGGACAGGGGAGTGATCTATGAAAAACTGTTTTTT.

This chain links TRBV6-2 or TRBV6-3 with TRBJ2-1; D is unclear. The germline V gene has CDR1 MNHEY and CDR2 SVGEGT. The CDR3 contains 17 residues. V lost 2 bases and J 3 bases, leaving 17 bases between the germline ends. This CDR3 is CASSYEVGGGYYNEQFF. CDR3 nucleotides: TGTGCCAGCAGTTACGAAGTCGGCGGCGGATACTACAATGAGCAGTTCTTC.

This rearrangement joins TRBV5-5 to TRBJ2-7; no firm D call. The CDR3 extends over 13 amino acids. Germline V gives CDR1 SGHKS, CDR2 YYEKEE (reference sequence). Trimming shortened V by 3 bases and J by 2 bases, and 9 bases separated the two germline ends. Here the CDR3 DNA reads TGTGCCAGCAGCTCGACTTATACCTACGAGCAGTACGTC. Translating gives CASSSTYTYEQYV.

A note on this clonotype: The junction and the germline gene differ at one end; a read error may be behind it. This chain uses TRBV4-1 with TRBJ2-5; TRBD1 agrees at 10 bases. The CDR3 is 17 residues long. CDR1 is MGHRA and CDR2 is YSYEKL in the germline V gene. CDR3 protein: CASSQIGSGQGLGTLYF. In DNA form, the CDR3 reads TGCGCCAGCAGCCAGATCGGCTCGGGACAGGGGTTGGGGACCCTGTACTTC.

Many counts were recorded for this clonotype. The rearrangement links TRBV7-8 to TRBJ2-6; maybe TRBD2 (6 bases). The V and J ends lost 1 base and 3 bases respectively, with 10 bases between them. Germline CDR1 reads SGHVS; CDR2 reads FQNEAQ. The CDR3 has 16 residues. DNA for the CDR3: TGTGCCAGCAGCTTAGTGCCGGGGGTTGGGGCCAACGTCCTGACTTTC. Its translation: CASSLVPGVGANVLTF.

This clonotype came up a few times. The chain is built from TRBV20-1 and TRBJ2-1; 10 bases are shared with TRBD2. Per the germline V gene, CDR1 is DFQATT and CDR2 is SNEGSKA (reference sequence). The CDR3 totals 14 residues. V was clipped by 5 bases and J by 5 bases; unmatched bases: 6. The CDR3 sequence is CSARTSGNHNEQFF. The CDR3 DNA follows: TGCAGTGCTCGGACTAGCGGCAACCACAATGAGCAGTTCTTC.

V is TRBV7-9 and J is TRBJ1-4; 8 nucleotides line up with TRBD1. CDR1 is SEHNR and CDR2 is FQNEAQ in the germline V gene (reference sequence). The length of the CDR3 is 16 residues. J lost 7 bases, V lost 5 bases, and 12 bases had no gene match. Written as DNA, the CDR3 is TGTGCCAGCAGCCTACGATCCGGGACAGGCTCTGAAAAACTGTTTTTT. Its protein product is CASSLRSGTGSEKLFF.

The CDR3 nucleotides are TGTGCCAGCAGTTTATCAGCGGCGGGGAACACTGAAGCTTTCTTT. This codes for CASSLSAAGNTEAFF. V is TRBV27 and J is TRBJ1-1; D not resolved. The CDR3 is 15 residues long. Germline CDR1 and CDR2: MNHEY and SMNVEV (reference sequence). The V gene lost 0 bases and the J gene lost 1 base, with 9 bases spanning the gap.

V and J are TRBV24-1 and TRBJ2-2, with 10 bases that match TRBD1. The germline V gene has CDR1 KGHDR and CDR2 SFDVKD. The CDR3 runs 16 residues. The junction had 6 bases not matched to a gene; V was cut back by 4 bases and J by 5 bases. DNA for the CDR3: TGTGCCACCAGTGACCCAGACAGGGGGCGAACCGGGGAGCTGTTTTTT. The encoded protein is CATSDPDRGRTGELFF.

This clonotype came up many times. The CDR3 region has the DNA TGCAGCGTGACCGGGGGTGGAGGGACCCAGTACTTC. It is translated as CSVTGGGGTQYF. The chain uses TRBV29-1 and TRBJ2-5; tentative D call: TRBD2 (6 bases). The CDR3 has 12 residues. Looked up from germline, CDR1 is SQVTM and CDR2 is ANQGSEA. V dropped 6 bases and J dropped 7 bases, with 15 bases sitting between them.

This clonotype was seen a few times. The J gene is TRBJ2-2, the V gene TRBV9; TRBD2 aligns across 13 bases. Germline V lookup: CDR1 SGDLS, CDR2 YYNGEE. The CDR3 contains 19 residues. The V and J ends lost 6 bases and 0 bases, in that order; junction bases with no gene match: 11. CDR3 DNA sequence: TGTGCCAGCACCGCATCGGGACTAGCGGGGTCCACGAACACCGGGGAGCTGTTTTTT. Encoded protein: CASTASGLAGSTNTGELFF.

The rearrangement uses TRBV4-2 and TRBJ1-5; possibly TRBD1 for D (5 bases). Germline values: CDR1 LGHNA, CDR2 YNFKEQ. The CDR3 is 14 amino acids. V was trimmed by 4 bases and J by 1 base, leaving 8 bases between them. The DNA of the CDR3 is TGTGCCAGCAGCCCTGGGGACAGCAATCAGCCCCAGCATTTT. Encoded protein: CASSPGDSNQPQHF.

This clonotype was seen only a few times. The J gene is TRBJ2-5, the V gene TRBV27, with D tentatively TRBD1 (5 bases). Trimming pared 6 bases from V and 5 bases from J, leaving 16 bases between. Germline V gives CDR1 MNHEY, CDR2 SMNVEV (reference sequence). There are 14 residues in the CDR3. The CDR3 loop reads CASSQIQGGETQYF. The CDR3, as DNA: TGTGCCAGCAGCCAGATTCAGGGTGGTGAGACCCAGTACTTC.

The sample holds a few counts of this clonotype. V gene TRBV25-1 combines with J gene TRBJ1-2, with D unresolved. In germline, CDR1 is MGHDK, CDR2 SYGVNS. This CDR3 is built from 13 residues. Deletions cut 2 bases from V and 3 bases from J, with 7 bases between. The CDR3 region is CASSESRDYGYTF. The CDR3, as DNA: TGTGCCAGCAGTGAAAGTCGGGACTATGGCTACACCTTC.

This clonotype appeared many times. J is TRBJ1-4 and V is TRBV7-4; 7 bases align to TRBD1. Germline V gene sequence: CDR1 SGHVT, CDR2 SQSDAQ. V lost 10 bases to trimming and J lost 5 bases; unmatched junction nucleotides: 10. The CDR3 has 14 amino acids. The CDR3 DNA is TGTGCCACCATGCTCCTACAGGGGAATGAAAAACTGTTTTTT. Protein: CATMLLQGNEKLFF.

This clonotype appeared a few times. This sequence joins TRBV4-3 and TRBJ1-5; TRBD1 aligns across 8 bases. CDR3 length equals 17 residues. The V gene's germline CDR1 is LGHNA and CDR2 YSLEER. After removal of 1 base from V and 6 bases from J, the junction contained 11 bases not matched to a gene. Written as DNA, the CDR3 is TGCGCCAGCAGCCAAGCCTTGACAGGGGAGGTGGGTCAGCCCCAGCATTTT. Protein: CASSQALTGEVGQPQHF.

This clonotype was seen more than once but under ten times. This sequence joins TRBV25-1 and TRBJ2-3; D might be TRBD2 (5 bases). CDR1 MGHDK and CDR2 SYGVNS come from the germline V gene. Between the trimmed V and J ends, which lost 4 bases and 0 bases, there was a span of 8 bases. The length of the CDR3 is 14 residues. This CDR3 reads CASSGAVSTDTQYF. CDR3 in DNA: TGTGCCAGCAGTGGAGCGGTTAGCACAGATACGCAGTATTTT.

This clonotype was counted many times. The chain links TRBV7-9 to TRBJ2-7; the match to TRBD2 covers 7 bases. Germline trimming cut 4 bases from V and 4 bases from J; bases unmatched to any gene: 13. The CDR3 is 16 residues long. CDR1 SEHNR and CDR2 FQNEAQ come from the germline V gene (reference sequence). In DNA form, the CDR3 reads TGTGCCAGCAGCTCCTCGGGGGGAGGGGAGCCATACGAGCAGTACGTC. Amino acid sequence: CASSSSGGGEPYEQYV.